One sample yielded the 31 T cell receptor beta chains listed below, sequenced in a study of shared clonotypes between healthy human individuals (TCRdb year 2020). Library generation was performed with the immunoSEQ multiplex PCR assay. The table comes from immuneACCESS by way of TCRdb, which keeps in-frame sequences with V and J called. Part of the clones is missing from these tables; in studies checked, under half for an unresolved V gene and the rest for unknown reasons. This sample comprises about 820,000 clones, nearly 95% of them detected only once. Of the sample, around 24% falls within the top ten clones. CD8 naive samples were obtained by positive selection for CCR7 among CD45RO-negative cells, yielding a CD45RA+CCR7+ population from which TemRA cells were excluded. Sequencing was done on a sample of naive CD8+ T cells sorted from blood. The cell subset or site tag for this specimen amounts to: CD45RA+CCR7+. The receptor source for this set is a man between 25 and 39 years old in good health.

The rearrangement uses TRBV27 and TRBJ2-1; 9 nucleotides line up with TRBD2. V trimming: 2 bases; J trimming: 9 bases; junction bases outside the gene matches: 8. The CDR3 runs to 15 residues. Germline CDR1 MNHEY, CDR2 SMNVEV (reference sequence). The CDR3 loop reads CASSLAGGFLSEQFF. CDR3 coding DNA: TGTGCCAGCAGTTTAGCGGGAGGGTTTCTCAGTGAGCAGTTCTTC.

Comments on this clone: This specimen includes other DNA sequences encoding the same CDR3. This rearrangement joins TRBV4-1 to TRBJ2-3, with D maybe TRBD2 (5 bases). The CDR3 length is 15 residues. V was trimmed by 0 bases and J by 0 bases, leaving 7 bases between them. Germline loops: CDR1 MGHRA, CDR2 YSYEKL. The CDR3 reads CASSQDWTSTDTQYF. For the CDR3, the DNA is TGCGCCAGCAGCCAAGACTGGACTAGCACAGATACGCAGTATTTT.

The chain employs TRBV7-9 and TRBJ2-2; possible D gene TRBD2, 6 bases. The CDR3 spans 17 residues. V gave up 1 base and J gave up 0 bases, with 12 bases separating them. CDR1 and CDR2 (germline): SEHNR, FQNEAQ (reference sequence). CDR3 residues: CASSLDTGAANTGELFF. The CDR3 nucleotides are TGTGCCAGCAGCTTAGACACGGGAGCCGCGAACACCGGGGAGCTGTTTTTT.

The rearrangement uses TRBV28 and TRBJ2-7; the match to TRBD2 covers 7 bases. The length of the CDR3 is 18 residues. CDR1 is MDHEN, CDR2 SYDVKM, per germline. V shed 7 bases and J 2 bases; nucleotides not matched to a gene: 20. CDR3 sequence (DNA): TGTGCCAGCACCTCTATTTACACGGCAGCGGGAACCACCTACGAGCAGTACTTC. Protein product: CASTSIYTAAGTTYEQYF.

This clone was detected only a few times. The CDR3, as DNA: TGTGCCAGCTTGTTCCGCTACACCTTC. Translated, it gives CASLFRYTF. The J gene is TRBJ1-2, the V gene TRBV7-8; D ambiguous. CDR1 and CDR2 from the germline V gene are SGHVS and FQNEAQ. The CDR3 has 9 amino acids. Trimming shortened V by 8 bases and J by 9 bases, and 7 bases separated the two germline ends.

The CDR3 bases are TGTGCCAGCAGTGACCCCGGGGGTTTGGGGGGAGGGCCCACCGGGGAGCTGTTTTTT. Amino acid sequence: CASSDPGGLGGGPTGELFF. This chain connects TRBV27 to TRBJ2-2, with 7 bases matching TRBD2. Germline trimming cut 5 bases from V and 4 bases from J; bases unmatched to any gene: 19. Germline V gene lookup returns CDR1 MNHEY and CDR2 SMNVEV (reference sequence). The CDR3 spans 19 residues.

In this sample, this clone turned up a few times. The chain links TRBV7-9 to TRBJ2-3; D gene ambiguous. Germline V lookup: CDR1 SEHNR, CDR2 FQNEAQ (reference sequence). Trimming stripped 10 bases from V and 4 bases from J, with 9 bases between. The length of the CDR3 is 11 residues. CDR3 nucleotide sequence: TGTGCCACCGTCGGAGCAGATACGCAGTATTTT. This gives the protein CATVGADTQYF.

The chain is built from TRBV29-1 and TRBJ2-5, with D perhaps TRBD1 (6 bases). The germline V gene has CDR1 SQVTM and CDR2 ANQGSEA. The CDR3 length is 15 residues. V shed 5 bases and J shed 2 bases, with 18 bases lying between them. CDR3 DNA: TGCAGCGTTACCCAAACGAGGACAGAGCAAGAGACCCAGTACTTC. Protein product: CSVTQTRTEQETQYF.

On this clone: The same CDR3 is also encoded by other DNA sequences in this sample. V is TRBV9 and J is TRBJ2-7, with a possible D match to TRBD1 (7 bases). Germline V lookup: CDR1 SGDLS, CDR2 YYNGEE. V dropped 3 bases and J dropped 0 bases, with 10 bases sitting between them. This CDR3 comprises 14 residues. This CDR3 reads CASSGRDSSYEQYF. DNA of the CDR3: TGTGCCAGCAGCGGGCGGGACAGCTCCTACGAGCAGTACTTC.

CDR3 in DNA: TGTGCCAGCAGCTTAGGAGCGAGCACAGATACGCAGTATTTT. Amino acid sequence: CASSLGASTDTQYF. The chain combines TRBV7-8 with TRBJ2-3; D unclear. The ends were cut back, 1 base at V and 0 bases at J, with 5 bases in the middle. The germline V gene encodes CDR1 SGHVS and CDR2 FQNEAQ. CDR3 length: 14 amino acids.

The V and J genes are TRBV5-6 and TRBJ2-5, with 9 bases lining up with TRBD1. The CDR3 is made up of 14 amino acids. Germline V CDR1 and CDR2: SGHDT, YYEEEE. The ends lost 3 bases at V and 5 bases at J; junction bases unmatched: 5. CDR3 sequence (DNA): TGTGCCAGCAGCTCGGGGACAGGGCGGGAGACCCAGTACTTC. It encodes CASSSGTGRETQYF. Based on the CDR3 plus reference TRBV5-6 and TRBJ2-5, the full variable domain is DAGVTQSPTHLIKTRGQQVTLRCSPKSGHDTVSWYQQALGQGPQFIFQYYEEEERQRGNFPDRFSGHQFPNYSSELNVNALLLGDSALYLCASSSGTGRETQYFGPGTRLLVL.

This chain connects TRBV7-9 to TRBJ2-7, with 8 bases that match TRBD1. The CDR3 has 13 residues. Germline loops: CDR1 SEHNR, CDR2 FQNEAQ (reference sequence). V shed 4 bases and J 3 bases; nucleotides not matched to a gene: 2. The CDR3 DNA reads TGTGCCAGCAGCTCGACAGGGGACTACGAGCAGTACTTC. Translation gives CASSSTGDYEQYF.

The CDR3 sequence: CASGLGGALEGYTF. CDR3 nucleotides: TGTGCTAGTGGTTTGGGTGGTGCCCTGGAGGGCTACACCTTC. J is TRBJ1-2 and V is TRBV12-5; D uncertain. CDR1 and CDR2 from the germline V gene are LGHNT and FRNRAP. The germline V and J ends were trimmed by 1 base and 8 bases, with 14 bases remaining between them. This CDR3 is 14 amino acids long. The complete variable domain, with remaining parts taken from reference TRBV12-5 and TRBJ1-2, reads DARVTQTPRHKVTEMGQEVTMRCQPILGHNTVFWYRQTMMQGLELLAYFRNRAPLDDSGMPKDRFSAEMPDATLATLKIQPSEPRDSAVYFCASGLGGALEGYTFGSGTRLTVV.

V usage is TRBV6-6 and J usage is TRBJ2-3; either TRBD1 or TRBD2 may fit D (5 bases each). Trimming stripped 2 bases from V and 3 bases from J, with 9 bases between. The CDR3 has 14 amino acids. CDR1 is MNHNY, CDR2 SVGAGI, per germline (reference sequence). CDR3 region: CASSYEGKTDTQYF. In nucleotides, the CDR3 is TGTGCCAGCAGTTACGAGGGGAAGACAGATACGCAGTATTTT.

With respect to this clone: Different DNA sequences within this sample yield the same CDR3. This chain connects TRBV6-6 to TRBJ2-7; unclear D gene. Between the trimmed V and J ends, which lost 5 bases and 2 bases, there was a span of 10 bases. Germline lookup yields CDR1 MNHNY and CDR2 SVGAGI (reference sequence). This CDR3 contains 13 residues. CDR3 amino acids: CASSLGPTYEQYF. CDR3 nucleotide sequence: TGTGCCAGCAGTCTGGGCCCAACCTACGAGCAGTACTTC.

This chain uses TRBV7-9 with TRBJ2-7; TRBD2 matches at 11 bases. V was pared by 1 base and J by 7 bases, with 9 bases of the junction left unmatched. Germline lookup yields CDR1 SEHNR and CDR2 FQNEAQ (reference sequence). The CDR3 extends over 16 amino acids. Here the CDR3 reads CASSLVAGGPEWEQYF. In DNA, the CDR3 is TGTGCCAGCAGCTTAGTAGCGGGAGGGCCGGAGTGGGAGCAGTACTTC.

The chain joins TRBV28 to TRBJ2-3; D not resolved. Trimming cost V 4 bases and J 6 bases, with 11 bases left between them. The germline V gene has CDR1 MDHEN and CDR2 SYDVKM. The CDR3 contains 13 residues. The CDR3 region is CASSSAFGDTQYF. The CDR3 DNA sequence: TGTGCCAGCAGTTCCGCCTTTGGGGATACGCAGTATTTT.

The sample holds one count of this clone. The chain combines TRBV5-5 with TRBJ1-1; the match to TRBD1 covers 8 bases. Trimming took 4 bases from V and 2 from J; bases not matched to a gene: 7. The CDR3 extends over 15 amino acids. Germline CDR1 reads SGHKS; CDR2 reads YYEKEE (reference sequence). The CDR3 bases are TGTGCCAGCAGCCCTCTGACAGGGGACAACACTGAAGCTTTCTTT. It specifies CASSPLTGDNTEAFF. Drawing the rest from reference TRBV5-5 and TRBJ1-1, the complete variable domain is DAGVTQSPTHLIKTRGQQVTLRCSPISGHKSVSWYQQVLGQGPQFIFQYYEKEERGRGNFPDRFSARQFPNYSSELNVNALLLGDSALYLCASSPLTGDNTEAFFGQGTRLTVV.

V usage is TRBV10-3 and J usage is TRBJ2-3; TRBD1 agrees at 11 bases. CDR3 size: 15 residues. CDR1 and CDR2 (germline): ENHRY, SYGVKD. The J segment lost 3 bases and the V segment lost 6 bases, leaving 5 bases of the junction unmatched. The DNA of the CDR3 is TGTGCCATCAGGGGAGGACAGGGGGCTACAGATACGCAGTATTTT. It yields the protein CAIRGGQGATDTQYF.

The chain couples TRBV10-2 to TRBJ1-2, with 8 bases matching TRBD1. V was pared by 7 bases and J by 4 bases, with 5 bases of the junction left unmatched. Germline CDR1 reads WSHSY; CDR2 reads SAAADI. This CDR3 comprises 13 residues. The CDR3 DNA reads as TGCGCCAGCAACGGACAGGGTGGCTATGGCTACACCTTC. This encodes CASNGQGGYGYTF.

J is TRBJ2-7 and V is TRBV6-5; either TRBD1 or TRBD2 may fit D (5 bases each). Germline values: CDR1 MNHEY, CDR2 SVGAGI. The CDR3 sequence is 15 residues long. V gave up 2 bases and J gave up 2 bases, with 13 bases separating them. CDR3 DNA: TGTGCCAGCAGTTACCGGGGCGGTACCGCCTACGAGCAGTACTTC. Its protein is CASSYRGGTAYEQYF.

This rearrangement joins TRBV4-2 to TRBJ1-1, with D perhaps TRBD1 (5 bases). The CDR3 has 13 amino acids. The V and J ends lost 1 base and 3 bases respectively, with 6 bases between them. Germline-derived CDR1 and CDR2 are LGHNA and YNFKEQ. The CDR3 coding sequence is TGTGCCAGCAGCCAAGGCAGGGACACTGAAGCTTTCTTT. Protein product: CASSQGRDTEAFF.

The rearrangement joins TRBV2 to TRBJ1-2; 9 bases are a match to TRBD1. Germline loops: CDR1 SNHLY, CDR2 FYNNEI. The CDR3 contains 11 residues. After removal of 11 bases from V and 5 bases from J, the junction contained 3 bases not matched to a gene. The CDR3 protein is CAWTGEYGYTF. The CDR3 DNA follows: TGTGCCTGGACAGGGGAATATGGCTACACCTTC.

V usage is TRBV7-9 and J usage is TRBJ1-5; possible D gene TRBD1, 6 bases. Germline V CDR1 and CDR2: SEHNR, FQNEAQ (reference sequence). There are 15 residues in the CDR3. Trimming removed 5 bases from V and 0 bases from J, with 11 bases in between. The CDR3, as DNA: TGTGCCAGCAGCCCCGTGGACAGTAGCAATCAGCCCCAGCATTTT. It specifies CASSPVDSSNQPQHF.

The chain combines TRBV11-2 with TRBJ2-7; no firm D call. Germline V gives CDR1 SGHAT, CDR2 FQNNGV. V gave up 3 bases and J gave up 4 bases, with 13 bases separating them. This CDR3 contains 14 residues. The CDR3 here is CASSLPGRIYEQYF. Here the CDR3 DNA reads TGTGCCAGCAGCTTGCCCGGACGGATTTACGAGCAGTACTTC. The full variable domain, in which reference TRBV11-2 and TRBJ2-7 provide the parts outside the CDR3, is EAGVAQSPRYKIIEKRQSVAFWCNPISGHATLYWYQQILGQGPKLLIQFQNNGVVDDSQLPKDRFSAERLKGVDSTLKIQPAKLEDSAVYLCASSLPGRIYEQYFGPGTRLTVT.

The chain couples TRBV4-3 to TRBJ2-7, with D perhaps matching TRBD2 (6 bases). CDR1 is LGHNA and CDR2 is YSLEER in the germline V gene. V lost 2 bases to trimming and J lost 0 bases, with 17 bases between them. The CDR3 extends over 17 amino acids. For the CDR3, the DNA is TGCGCCAGCAGCCAACTCGAAACGGGGGAGGTCTCCTACGAGCAGTACTTC. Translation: CASSQLETGEVSYEQYF.

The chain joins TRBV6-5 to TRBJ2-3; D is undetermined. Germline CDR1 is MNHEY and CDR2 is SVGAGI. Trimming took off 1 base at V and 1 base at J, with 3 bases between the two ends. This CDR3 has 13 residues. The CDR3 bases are TGTGCCAGCAGTTACTACGGCACAGATACGCAGTATTTT. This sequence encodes CASSYYGTDTQYF.

CDR3 DNA sequence: TGTGCCAGTAGTATAGGACTAGCGGGCATTACAGATACGCAGTATTTT. Encoded protein: CASSIGLAGITDTQYF. The chain joins TRBV19 to TRBJ2-3; TRBD2 aligns across 10 bases. The CDR3 is 16 residues long. V trimming: 1 base; J trimming: 3 bases; junction bases outside the gene matches: 4. CDR1 and CDR2 from the germline V gene are LNHDA and SQIVND (reference sequence).

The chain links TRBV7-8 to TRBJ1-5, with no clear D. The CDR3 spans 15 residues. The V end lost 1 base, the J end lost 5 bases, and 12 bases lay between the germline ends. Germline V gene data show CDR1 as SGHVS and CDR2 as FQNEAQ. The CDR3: CASSLEQMPYQPQHF. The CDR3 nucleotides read TGTGCCAGCAGCTTAGAACAGATGCCTTATCAGCCCCAGCATTTT.

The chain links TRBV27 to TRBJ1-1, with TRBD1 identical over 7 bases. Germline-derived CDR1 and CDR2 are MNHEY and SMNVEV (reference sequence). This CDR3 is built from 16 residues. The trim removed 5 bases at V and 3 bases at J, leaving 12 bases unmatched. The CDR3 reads CASSIRQGGRDTEAFF. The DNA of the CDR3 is TGTGCCAGCAGTATCCGACAGGGAGGTAGGGACACTGAAGCTTTCTTT.

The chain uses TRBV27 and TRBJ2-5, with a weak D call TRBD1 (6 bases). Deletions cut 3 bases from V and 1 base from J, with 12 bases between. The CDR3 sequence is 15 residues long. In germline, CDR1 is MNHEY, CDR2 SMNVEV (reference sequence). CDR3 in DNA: TGTGCCAGCAGTTTGCATCTGGGGGCCCAAGAGACCCAGTACTTC. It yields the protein CASSLHLGAQETQYF.